The source of this TCR beta chain is a study of shared clonotypes between healthy human individuals. Study conclusions and caveats: Clonotype sharing across several donors was observed for around 5% of naive CD4 clonotypes.

As for this clone: The antigen is not known.

Naive CD8 cells lacked CD45RO and underwent positive selection for CCR7, leaving out terminally differentiated effector memory CD45RA+ cells. Germline V lookup: CDR1 MNHEY, CDR2 SMNVEV (reference sequence). Trimming stripped 5 bases from V and 10 bases from J, with 9 bases between. The CDR3 consists of 11 residues. Study processing details: ImmunoSEQ gave junction-only sequences without quality scores, so filtering differed. TCRdb keeps only in-frame clones here, not all; method: immunoSEQ multiplex PCR. V, J and clone size are taken as reported in that table, and D and trimming were inferred from the DNA itself. The table lists about 2,100,000 clones, 85% to 95% of them singletons, with approximately 1.7% in the top ten.

The chain has TRBV27 and TRBJ2-1, with a possible D match to TRBD2 (6 bases). The receptor's source is a man between 18 and 35 years old in good health. Some clones in this sample may be carry-over from other donors' samples. The specimen was naive CD8+ T cells from PBMCs. The chain's CDR3 is CASSTGLEQFF. CDR3 bases: TGTGCCAGCAGTACAGGACTAGAGCAGTTCTTC.